Only one count was recorded for the clone carrying this T cell receptor beta chain. Its antigen remains unknown. The J segment lost 0 bases and the V segment lost 3 bases, leaving 3 bases of the junction unmatched. Germline CDR1 reads KGHSH; CDR2 reads LQKENI. The CDR3 is 16 residues long. These data come from a study of cytomegalovirus exposure and HLA in healthy donors. Study-level information: In a later analysis, the roughly 120 validation repertoires were reported to have used the same platform as the 600 to 700 first-cohort repertoires.

General study points: Using the classifier, cytomegalovirus status was reportedly diagnosed with high specificity and sensitivity. For most TCR sequences rarity was the rule, although some public TCRs occurred in many donors. It was around 160 TCR beta chains that were listed as cytomegalovirus-associated.

Some clones are missing from TCRdb's copy, which holds only in-frame ones; the method was immunoSEQ multiplex PCR. In the table there are 150,000 to 200,000 clones, about 90% of which are singletons. Input material: PBMCs. The chain links TRBV18 to TRBJ2-3, with 10 bases fitting TRBD2. The TCR comes from a woman under 30 in good health and CMV-seropositive. The CDR3 is CASSPGGLASTDTQYF. The DNA for the CDR3 is TGTGCCAGCTCACCGGGGGGACTAGCGAGCACAGATACGCAGTATTTT.